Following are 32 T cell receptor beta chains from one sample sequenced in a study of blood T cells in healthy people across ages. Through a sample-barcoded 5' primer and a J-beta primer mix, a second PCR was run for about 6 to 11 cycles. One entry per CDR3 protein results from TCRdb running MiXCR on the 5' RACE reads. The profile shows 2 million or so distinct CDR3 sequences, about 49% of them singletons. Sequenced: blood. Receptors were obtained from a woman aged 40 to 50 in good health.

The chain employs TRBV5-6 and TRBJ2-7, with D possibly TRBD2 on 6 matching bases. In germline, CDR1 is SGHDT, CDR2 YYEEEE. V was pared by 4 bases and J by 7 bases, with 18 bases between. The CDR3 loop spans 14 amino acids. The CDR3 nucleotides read TGTGCCAGCAGCGGAGGGGCAAGGAAAAATGAGCAGTACTTC. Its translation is CASSGGARKNEQYF.

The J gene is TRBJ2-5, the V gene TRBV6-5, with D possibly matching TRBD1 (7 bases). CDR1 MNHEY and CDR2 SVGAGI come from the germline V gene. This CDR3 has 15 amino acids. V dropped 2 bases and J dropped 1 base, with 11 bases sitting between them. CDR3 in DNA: TGTGCCAGCAGTTACGGCAGGGGGGTCCAAGAGACCCAGTACTTC. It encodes CASSYGRGVQETQYF.

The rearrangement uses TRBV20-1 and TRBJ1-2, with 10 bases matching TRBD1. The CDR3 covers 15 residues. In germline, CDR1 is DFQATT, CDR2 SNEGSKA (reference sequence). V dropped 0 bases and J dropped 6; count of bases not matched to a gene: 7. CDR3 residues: CSARDQGDRGDGYTF. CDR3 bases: TGCAGTGCTAGAGATCAGGGGGACAGGGGAGATGGCTACACCTTC.

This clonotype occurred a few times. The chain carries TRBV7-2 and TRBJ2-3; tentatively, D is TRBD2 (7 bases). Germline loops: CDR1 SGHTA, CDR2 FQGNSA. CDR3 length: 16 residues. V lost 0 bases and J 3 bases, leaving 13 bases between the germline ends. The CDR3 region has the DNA TGTGCCAGCAGCTTAGCGAAAGGGGGGGGTACAGATACGCAGTATTTT. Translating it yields CASSLAKGGGTDTQYF.

CDR3 coding DNA: TGTGCCAGCAGTTTATCGGAACCTAGCAATGAGCAGTTCTTC. Translation: CASSLSEPSNEQFF. The chain combines TRBV27 with TRBJ2-1; D is uncertain. The germline gives CDR1 MNHEY, CDR2 SMNVEV (reference sequence). This CDR3 is built from 14 residues. The V and J ends lost 0 bases and 6 bases respectively, with 9 bases between them.

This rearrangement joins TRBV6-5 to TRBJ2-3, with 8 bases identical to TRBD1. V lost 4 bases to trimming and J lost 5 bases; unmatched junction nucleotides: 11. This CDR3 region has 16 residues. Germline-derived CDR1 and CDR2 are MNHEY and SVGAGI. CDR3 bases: TGTGCCAGCAGTTCCGGACAGGGAGGTCACGGAGATACGCAGTATTTT. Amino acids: CASSSGQGGHGDTQYF.

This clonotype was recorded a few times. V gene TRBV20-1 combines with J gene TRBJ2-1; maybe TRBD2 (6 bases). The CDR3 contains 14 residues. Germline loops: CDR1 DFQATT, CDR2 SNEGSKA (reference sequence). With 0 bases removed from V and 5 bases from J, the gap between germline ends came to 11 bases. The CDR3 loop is CSARDAGSDNEQFF. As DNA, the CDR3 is TGCAGTGCTAGAGACGCGGGGAGTGACAATGAGCAGTTCTTC.

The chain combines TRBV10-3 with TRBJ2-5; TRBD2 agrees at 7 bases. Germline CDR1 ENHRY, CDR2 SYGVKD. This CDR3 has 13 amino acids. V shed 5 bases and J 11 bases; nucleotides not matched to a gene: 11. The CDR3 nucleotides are TGTGCCATCAGTCGGGACGGCCTGGGAGGGCAGTACTTC. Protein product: CAISRDGLGGQYF.

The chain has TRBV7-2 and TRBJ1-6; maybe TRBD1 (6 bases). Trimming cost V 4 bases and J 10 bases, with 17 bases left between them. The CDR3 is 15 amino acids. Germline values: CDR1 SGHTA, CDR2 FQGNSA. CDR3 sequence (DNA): TGTGCCAGCAGCTCTGCGGACAGCTCCAACTCACCCCTCCACTTT. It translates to CASSSADSSNSPLHF. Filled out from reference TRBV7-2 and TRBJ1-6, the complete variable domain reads GAGVSQSPSNKVTEKGKDVELRCDPISGHTALYWYRQSLGQGLEFLIYFQGNSAPDKSGLPSDRFSAERTGGSVSTLTIQRTQQEDSAVYLCASSSADSSNSPLHFGNGTRLTVT.

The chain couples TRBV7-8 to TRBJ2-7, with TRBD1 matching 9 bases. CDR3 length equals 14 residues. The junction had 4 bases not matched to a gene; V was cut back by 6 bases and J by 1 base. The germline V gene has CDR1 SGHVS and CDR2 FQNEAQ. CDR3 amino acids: CASRRTGDSYEQYF. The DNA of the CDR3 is TGTGCCAGCAGACGGACAGGGGATTCCTACGAGCAGTACTTC.

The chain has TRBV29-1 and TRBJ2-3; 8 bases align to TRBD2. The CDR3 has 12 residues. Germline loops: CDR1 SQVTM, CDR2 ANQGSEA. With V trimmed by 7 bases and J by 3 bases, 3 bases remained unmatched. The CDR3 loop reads CSGSGGTDTQYF. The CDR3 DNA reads TGCAGCGGGAGCGGGGGTACAGATACGCAGTATTTT.

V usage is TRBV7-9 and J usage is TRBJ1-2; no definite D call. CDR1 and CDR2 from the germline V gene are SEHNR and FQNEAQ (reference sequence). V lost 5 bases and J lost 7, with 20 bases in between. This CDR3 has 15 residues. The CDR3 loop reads CASSRQLEGGSGYTF. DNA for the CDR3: TGTGCCAGCAGCCGGCAATTGGAGGGTGGGAGTGGCTACACCTTC. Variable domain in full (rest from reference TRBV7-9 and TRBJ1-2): DTGVSQNPRHKITKRGQNVTFRCDPISEHNRLYWYRQTLGQGPEFLTYFQNEAQLEKSRLLSDRFSAERPKGSFSTLEIQRTEQGDSAMYLCASSRQLEGGSGYTFGSGTRLTVV.

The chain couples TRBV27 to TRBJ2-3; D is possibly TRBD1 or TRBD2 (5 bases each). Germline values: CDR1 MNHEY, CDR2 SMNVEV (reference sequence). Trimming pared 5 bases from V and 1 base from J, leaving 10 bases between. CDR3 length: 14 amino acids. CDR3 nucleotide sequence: TGTGCCAGCAGTCGGGGCAGCCGCACAGATACGCAGTATTTT. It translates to CASSRGSRTDTQYF.

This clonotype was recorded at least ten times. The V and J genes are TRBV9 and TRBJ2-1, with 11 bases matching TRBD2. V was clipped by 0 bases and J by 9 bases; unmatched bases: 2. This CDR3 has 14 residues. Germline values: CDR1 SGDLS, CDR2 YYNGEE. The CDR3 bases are TGTGCCAGCAGCGTAGGACTAGCGGGGAGTGAGCAGTTCTTC. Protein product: CASSVGLAGSEQFF.

The CDR3 coding sequence is TGTGCCAGCAGTTTATCCGGGACTTATAGCAATCAGCCCCAGCATTTT. Translating gives CASSLSGTYSNQPQHF. The chain uses TRBV28 and TRBJ1-5, with D possibly matching TRBD1 (5 bases). The germline V gene encodes CDR1 MDHEN and CDR2 SYDVKM. This CDR3 has 16 residues. Trimming left V 1 base short and J 0 bases short, with 10 bases between.

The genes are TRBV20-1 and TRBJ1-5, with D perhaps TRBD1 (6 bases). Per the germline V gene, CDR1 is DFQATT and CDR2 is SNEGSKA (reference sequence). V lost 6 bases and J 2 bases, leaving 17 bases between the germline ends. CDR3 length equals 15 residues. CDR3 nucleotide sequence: TGCAGTGCCTGTCACAGGGTGATCGGCAATCAGCCCCAGCATTTT. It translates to CSACHRVIGNQPQHF.

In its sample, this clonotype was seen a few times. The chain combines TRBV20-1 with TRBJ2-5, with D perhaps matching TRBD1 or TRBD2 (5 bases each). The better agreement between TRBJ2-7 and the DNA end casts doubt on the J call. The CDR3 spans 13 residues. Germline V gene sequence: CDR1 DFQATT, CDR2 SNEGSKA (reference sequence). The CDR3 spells CSASLPGRDEQYF. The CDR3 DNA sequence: TGCAGTGCTAGCCTTCCAGGGCGGGACGAGCAGTACTTC.

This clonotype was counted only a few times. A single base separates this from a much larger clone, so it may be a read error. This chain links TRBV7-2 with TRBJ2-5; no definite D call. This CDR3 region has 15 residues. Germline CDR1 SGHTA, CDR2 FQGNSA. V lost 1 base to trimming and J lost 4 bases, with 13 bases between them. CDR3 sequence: CASSLGAKGGETQYF. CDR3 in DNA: TGTGCCAGCAGCTTAGGAGCCAAGGGCGGAGAGACCCAGTACTTC.

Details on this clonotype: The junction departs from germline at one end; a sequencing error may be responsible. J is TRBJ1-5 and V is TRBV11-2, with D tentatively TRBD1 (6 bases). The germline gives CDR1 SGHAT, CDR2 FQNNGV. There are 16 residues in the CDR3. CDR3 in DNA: TGTGCCAGCAGCACAGGGACACCCGATAGCAATCTGCCCCAGCATTTT. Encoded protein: CASSTGTPDSNLPQHF. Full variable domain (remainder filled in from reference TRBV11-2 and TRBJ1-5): EAGVAQSPRYKIIEKRQSVAFWCNPISGHATLYWYQQILGQGPKLLIQFQNNGVVDDSQLPKDRFSAERLKGVDSTLKIQPAKLEDSAVYLCASSTGTPDSNLPQHFGDGTRLSIL.

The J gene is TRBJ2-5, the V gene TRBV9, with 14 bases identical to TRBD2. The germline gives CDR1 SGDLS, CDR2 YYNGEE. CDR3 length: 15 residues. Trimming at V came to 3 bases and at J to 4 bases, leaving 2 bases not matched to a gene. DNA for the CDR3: TGTGCCAGCAGCGGCGGACTAGCGGGGGGAGAGACCCAGTACTTC. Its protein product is CASSGGLAGGETQYF.

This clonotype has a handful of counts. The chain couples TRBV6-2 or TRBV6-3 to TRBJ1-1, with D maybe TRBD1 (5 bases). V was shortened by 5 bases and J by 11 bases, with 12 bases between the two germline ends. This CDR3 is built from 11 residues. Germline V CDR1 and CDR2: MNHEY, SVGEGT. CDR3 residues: CASSQQVEAFF. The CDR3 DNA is TGTGCCAGCAGTCAACAGGTGGAGGCTTTCTTT.

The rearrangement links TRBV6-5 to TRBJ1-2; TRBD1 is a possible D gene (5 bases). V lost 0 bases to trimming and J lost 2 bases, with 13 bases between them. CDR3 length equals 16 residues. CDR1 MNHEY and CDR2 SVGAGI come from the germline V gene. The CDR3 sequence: CASSYSKGLTNYGYTF. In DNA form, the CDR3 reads TGTGCCAGCAGTTACTCGAAGGGGTTGACGAACTATGGCTACACCTTC.

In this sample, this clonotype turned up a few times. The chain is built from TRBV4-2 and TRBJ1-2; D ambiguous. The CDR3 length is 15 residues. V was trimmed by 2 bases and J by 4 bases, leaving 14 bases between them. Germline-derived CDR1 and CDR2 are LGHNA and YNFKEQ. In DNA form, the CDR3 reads TGTGCCAGCAGCCAATCAATCGACATGCGCTATGGCTACACCTTC. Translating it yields CASSQSIDMRYGYTF.

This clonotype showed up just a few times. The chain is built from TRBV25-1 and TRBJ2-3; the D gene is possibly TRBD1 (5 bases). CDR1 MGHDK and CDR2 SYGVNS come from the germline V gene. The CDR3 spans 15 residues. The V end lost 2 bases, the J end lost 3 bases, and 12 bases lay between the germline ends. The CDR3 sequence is CASSEDSVLTDTQYF. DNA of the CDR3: TGTGCCAGCAGTGAAGACAGTGTGCTGACAGATACGCAGTATTTT.

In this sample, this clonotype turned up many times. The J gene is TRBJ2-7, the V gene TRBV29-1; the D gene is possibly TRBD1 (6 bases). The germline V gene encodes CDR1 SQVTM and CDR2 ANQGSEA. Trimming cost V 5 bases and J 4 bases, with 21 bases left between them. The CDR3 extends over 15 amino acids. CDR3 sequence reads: CSVSQDSQVVYEQYF. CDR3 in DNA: TGCAGCGTTAGCCAGGACAGTCAGGTCGTATACGAGCAGTACTTC.

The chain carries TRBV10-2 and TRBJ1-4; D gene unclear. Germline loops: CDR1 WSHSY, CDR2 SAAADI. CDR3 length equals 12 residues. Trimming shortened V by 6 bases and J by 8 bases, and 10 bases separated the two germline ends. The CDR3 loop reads CASRDLEEKLFF. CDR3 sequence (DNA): TGCGCCAGCAGGGACCTGGAGGAAAAACTGTTTTTT.

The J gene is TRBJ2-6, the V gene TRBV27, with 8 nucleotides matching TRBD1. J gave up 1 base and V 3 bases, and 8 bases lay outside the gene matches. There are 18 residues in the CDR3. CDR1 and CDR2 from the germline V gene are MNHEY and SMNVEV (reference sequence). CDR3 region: CASSFSTGVLSGANVLTF. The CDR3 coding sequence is TGTGCCAGCAGTTTCTCGACAGGGGTTCTATCTGGGGCCAACGTCCTGACTTTC.

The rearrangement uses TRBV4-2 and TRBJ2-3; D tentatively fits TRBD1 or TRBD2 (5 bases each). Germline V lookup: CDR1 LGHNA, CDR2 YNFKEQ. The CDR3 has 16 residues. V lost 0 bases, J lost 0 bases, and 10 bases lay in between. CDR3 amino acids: CASSQDEGSSTDTQYF. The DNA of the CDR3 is TGTGCCAGCAGCCAAGATGAGGGGTCTAGCACAGATACGCAGTATTTT.

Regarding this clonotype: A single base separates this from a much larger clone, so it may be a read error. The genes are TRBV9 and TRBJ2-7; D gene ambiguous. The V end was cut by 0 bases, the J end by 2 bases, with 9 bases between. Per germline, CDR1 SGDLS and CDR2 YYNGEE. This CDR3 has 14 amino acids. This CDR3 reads CASSVGVETYEQYF. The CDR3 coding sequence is TGTGCCAGCAGCGTAGGGGTGGAGACCTACGAGCAGTACTTC.

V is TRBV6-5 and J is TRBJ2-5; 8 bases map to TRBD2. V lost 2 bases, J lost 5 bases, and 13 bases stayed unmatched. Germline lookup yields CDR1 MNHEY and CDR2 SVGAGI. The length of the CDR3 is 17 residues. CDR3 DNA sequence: TGTGCCAGCAGTTACGGCTTTCACTCGGGGGGGCAGGAGACCCAGTACTTC. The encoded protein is CASSYGFHSGGQETQYF.

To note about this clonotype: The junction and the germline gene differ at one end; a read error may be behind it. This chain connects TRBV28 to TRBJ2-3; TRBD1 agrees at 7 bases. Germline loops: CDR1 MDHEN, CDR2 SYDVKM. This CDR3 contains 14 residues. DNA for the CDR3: TGTGCCAGCAGGACAGGGTTTAAGACAGATACGCGGTATTTT. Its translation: CASRTGFKTDTRYF.

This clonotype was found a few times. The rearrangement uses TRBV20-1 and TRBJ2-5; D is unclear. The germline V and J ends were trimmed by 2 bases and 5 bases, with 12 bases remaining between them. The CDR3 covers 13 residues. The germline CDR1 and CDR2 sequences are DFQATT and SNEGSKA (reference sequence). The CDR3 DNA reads TGCAGTGCTAGACCTATTGGGGTCGAGACCCAGTACTTC. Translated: CSARPIGVETQYF.